This T cell receptor (beta chain) was profiled in a study of cytomegalovirus exposure and HLA in healthy donors. Study information: The same platform as the approximately 700 first-cohort repertoires was used for the 120 validation repertoires, a later analysis reported.

Only in-frame clones appear in the TCRdb table, and some are missing; sequencing was by immunoSEQ multiplex PCR. The sample lists about 56,000 clones, almost 97% seen once, with approximately 1% in the top ten. V was pared by 4 bases and J by 6 bases, with 11 bases of the junction left unmatched. This CDR3 has 15 amino acids. Germline V CDR1 and CDR2: SGHRS, YFSETQ. General observations from the study: Reported results showed that the classifier diagnosed cytomegalovirus status with high specificity and sensitivity. Subsequent analysis found a tendency for first-cohort TCR clusters to co-occur within the 120 or so validation repertoires. Most TCR sequences were rare, but some public TCRs occurred in many donors.

Note on this clone: Antigen specificity is unknown.

Sequencing was done on a sample of PBMCs. The TCR comes from a woman in her late teens or twenties in good health and CMV-seronegative. This chain connects TRBV5-1 to TRBJ2-7, with TRBD2 matching 9 bases. For the CDR3, the DNA is TGCGCCAGCAGCGCGGGGGGGGCGGCAGTTGGCGAGCAGTACTTC. Encoded protein: CASSAGGAAVGEQYF.